Here is one TCR beta chain with its context. The antigen is not known. Germline and junction disagree at one end, which may indicate a read error. All patients relapsed after autologous stem cell transplantation, and brentuximab vedotin exposure varied. This entry is derived from a study of PD-1 blockade in classical Hodgkin lymphoma. Findings and limits, study-wide: The CD4+ diversity rise by C4D1 was clearest in complete responders.

TCRdb's copy holds only in-frame clones and misses some; the assay was immunoSEQ multiplex PCR. Of just over 60,000 clones in the sample, around 89% were seen once. The germline CDR1 and CDR2 sequences are SGHTA and FQGNSA. The CDR3 loop spans 15 amino acids. The sample was peripheral blood mononuclear cells (PBMCs), taken at baseline. The origin of this receptor is a human donor with classical Hodgkin lymphoma. The genes are TRBV7-2 and TRBJ2-3, with 12 bases aligning to TRBD2. DNA of the CDR3: TGTGCCAGCAGCCTAGCGGGGGGGCGGGTAGATACGCAGTATTTT. It translates to CASSLAGGRVDTQYF.